This entry features one T cell receptor beta chain sequence. The antigen this receptor binds is unknown. No much larger clonotype is one base removed from it; base qualities were not supplied. From the germline V gene, CDR1 is SGHRS and CDR2 is YFSETQ. The CDR3, cysteine through phenylalanine, is 13 amino acids long. The entry retains the CDR3 DNA only, 39 bases that are in frame from base 1. V sheds 4 bases and J sheds 7 bases, leaving 11 bases between their ends. The data were obtained in a study of T cell responses to AZD1222 COVID-19 vaccine (dated by TCRdb to about 2021). General notes on the study: AZD1222 recipients with second doses at about 4 weeks or about 12 weeks were pooled, because spike-specific TCR depth and breadth did not differ between schedules. Enrollment into the trials was organized by age into subgroups of 18-55, 56-69 and 70-plus years, and those subgroups contained approximately 160, 26 and 62 TCR-sequenced participants, respectively. TCR sequencing covered roughly 230 trial participants: approximately 200 given two doses of AZD1222 and approximately 26 given two doses of MenACWY control vaccine. General conclusions and limits of the study: Epitopes outside the regions mutated in the B.1.351 and B.1.1.7 variants were reportedly recognized by nearly half of the unique spike-specific TCRs. Because no samples from the day 14 peak response were available, repertoires could be characterized only after the peak T cell response. Conclusions about previously exposed vaccinees are limited, since just a handful of AZD1222 recipients were seropositive for SARS-CoV-2 at baseline. In the small 56-69-year group, the increase in depth fell short of significance, most likely because of low power. Participants were mostly white British and included more females than males, and it was suggested by the authors that clonal diversity may have been underestimated. After two AZD1222 doses, spike-specific TCR breadth and depth were significantly higher than at day 0 and than in MenACWY recipients. The vaccine-associated CD4 TCRs covered the entire spike protein, and the dominant responses fell in regions 160-218 and 743-854.

The CDR3 regions of human TCRbeta chains were analyzed by immunosequencing. As for how the authors treated the data: Repertoire TCRs were matched against a reference library of SARS-CoV-2-specific TCRs generated with the MIRA antigen-specificity platform. Breadth was defined as the fraction of unique TCRs that were SARS-CoV-2-associated. Depth was defined as the fraction of total T cells that were SARS-CoV-2-associated. Using the MIRA data, each spike-specific TCR was mapped to the spike region that the TCR reacts to and placed in a CD4 or CD8 class. Log10-transformed breadth and depth values were compared by one-way ANOVA with Sidak's multiple comparisons tests. What TCRdb holds here is the immuneACCESS table cut down to in-frame rearrangements. Part of the clones is not present; checked against another copy, under half of the missing clones reflect an unresolved V gene, and the others are unexplained. V and J calls and clone size follow that table, whereas D and trimming were derived from the DNA. In all, the sample holds fewer than 110,000 clones, and 90% of those were seen once. The leading ten clones occupy about 5% of the sample.

Sample time point, as interpreted from the label and publication: baseline before first vaccination. Vaccinee samples were obtained from the UK trials COV001 and COV002, which included a single-blind randomized controlled phase 2/3 trial of AZD1222 (ChAdOx1 nCoV-19) in healthy adults. For TCRbeta chain sequencing, PBMC samples from trial participants were taken at day 0 and at day 28 after the second dose. The chain was built from TRBV5-1 and TRBJ1-4; confidence is insufficient to name the D gene. The sequencing here drew on peripheral blood, taken on day 0 of AZD1222 vaccination. The sequence was collected from an adult in good health. The nucleotide sequence is TGCGCCAGCAGCCCTGAATACCGTGAAAAACTGTTTTTT. Translated, it gives CASSPEYREKLFF. Beyond the CDR3, the reference TRBV5-1 and TRBJ1-4 genes provide the residues; the full variable domain reads: KAGVTQTPRYLIKTRGQQVTLSCSPISGHRSVSWYQQTPGQGLQFLFEYFSETQRNKGNFPGRFSGRQFSNSRSEMNVSTLELGDSALYLCASSPEYREKLFFGSGTQLSVL.